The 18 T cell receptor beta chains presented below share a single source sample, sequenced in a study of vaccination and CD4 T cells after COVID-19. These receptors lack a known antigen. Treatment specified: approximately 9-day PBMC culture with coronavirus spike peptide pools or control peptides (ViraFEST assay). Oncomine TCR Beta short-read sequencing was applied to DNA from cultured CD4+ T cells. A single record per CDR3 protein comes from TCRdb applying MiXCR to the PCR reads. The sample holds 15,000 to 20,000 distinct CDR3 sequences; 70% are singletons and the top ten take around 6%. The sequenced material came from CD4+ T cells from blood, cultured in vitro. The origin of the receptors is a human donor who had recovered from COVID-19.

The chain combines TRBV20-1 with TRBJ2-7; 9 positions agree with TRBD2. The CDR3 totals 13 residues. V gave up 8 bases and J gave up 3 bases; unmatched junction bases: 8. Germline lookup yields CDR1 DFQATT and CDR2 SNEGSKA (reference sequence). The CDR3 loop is CSFASGIVYEQYF. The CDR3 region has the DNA TGCAGTTTTGCTAGCGGGATTGTCTACGAGCAGTACTTC.

The CDR3, as DNA: TGTGCCAGCAGCCACCCCACAGGGAATGAGCAGTTCTTC. Its translation is CASSHPTGNEQFF. The gene calls are TRBV7-8 and TRBJ2-1; D may be TRBD1 (6 bases). The V end lost 5 bases, the J end lost 7 bases, and 12 bases lay between the germline ends. Looked up from germline, CDR1 is SGHVS and CDR2 is FQNEAQ. The length of the CDR3 is 13 residues.

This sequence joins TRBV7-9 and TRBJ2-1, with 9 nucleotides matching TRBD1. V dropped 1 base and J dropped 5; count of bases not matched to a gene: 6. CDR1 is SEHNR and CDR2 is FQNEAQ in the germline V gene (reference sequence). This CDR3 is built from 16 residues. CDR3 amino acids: CASSLVGGTGNNEQFF. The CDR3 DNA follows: TGTGCCAGCAGCTTAGTTGGTGGGACAGGGAACAATGAGCAGTTCTTC.

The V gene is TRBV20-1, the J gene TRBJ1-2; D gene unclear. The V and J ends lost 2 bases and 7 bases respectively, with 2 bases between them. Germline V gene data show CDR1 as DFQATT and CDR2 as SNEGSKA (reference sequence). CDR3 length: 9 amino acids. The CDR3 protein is CSARFGYTF. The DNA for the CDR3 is TGCAGTGCTAGATTTGGCTACACCTTC.

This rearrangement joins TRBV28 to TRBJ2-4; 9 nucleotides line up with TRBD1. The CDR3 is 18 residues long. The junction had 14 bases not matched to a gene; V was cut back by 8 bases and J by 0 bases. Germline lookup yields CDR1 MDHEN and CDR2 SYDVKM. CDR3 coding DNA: TGTGCCAGCCGTCAGGACAGGGGCTTGGGGGTAGCCAAAAACATTCAGTACTTC. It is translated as CASRQDRGLGVAKNIQYF.

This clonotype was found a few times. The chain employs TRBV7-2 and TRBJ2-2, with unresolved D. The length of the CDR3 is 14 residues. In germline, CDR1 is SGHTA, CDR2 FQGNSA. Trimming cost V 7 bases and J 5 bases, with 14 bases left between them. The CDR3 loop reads CASTLERTTGELFF. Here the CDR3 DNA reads TGTGCCAGCACCCTCGAGCGCACAACCGGGGAGCTGTTTTTT.

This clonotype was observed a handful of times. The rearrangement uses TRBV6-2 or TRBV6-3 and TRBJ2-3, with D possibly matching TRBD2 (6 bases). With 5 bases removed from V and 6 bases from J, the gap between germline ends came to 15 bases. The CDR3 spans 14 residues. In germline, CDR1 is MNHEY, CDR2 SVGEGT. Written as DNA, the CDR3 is TGTGCCAGCAGTCAGACGACTAGTTCGGATACGCAGTATTTT. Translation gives CASSQTTSSDTQYF.

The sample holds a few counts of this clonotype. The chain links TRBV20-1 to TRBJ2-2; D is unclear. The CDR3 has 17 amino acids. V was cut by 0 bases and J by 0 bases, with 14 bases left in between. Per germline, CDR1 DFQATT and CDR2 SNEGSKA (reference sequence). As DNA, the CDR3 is TGCAGTGCTAGAGATCAAACCCGACGCTCGAACACCGGGGAGCTGTTTTTT. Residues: CSARDQTRRSNTGELFF.

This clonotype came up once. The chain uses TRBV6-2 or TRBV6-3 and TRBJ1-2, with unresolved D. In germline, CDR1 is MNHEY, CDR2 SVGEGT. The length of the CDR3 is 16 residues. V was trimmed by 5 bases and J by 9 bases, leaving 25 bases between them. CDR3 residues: CASSHPGPAVVGSYTF. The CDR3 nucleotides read TGTGCCAGCAGTCACCCGGGCCCGGCGGTGGTTGGTAGCTACACCTTC.

DNA for the CDR3: TGTGCCAGCAGCGAGGGGGCAGATACGCAGTATTTT. Amino acid sequence: CASSEGADTQYF. The chain links TRBV7-2 to TRBJ2-3; D is perhaps TRBD1 (6 bases). This CDR3 has 12 residues. V was pared by 5 bases and J by 4 bases, with 7 bases between. Germline-derived CDR1 and CDR2 are SGHTA and FQGNSA.

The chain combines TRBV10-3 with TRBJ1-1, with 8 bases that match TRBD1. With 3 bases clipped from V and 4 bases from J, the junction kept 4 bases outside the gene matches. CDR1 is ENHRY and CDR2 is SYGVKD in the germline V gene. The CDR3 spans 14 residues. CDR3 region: CAISERQGATEAFF. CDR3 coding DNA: TGTGCCATCAGTGAAAGGCAGGGGGCCACTGAAGCTTTCTTT.

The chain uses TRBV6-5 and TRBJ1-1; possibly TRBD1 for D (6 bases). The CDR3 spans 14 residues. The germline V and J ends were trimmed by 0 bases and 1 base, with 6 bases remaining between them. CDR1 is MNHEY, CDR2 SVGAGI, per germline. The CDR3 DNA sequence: TGTGCCAGCAGTTACTCCAGGGGGAACACTGAAGCTTTCTTT. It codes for CASSYSRGNTEAFF.

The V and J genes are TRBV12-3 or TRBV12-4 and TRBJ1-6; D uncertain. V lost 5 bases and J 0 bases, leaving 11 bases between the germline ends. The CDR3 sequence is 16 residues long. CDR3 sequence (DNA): TGTGCCAGCAGTAGACCGACTAGCTCCTATAATTCACCCCTCCACTTT. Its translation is CASSRPTSSYNSPLHF.

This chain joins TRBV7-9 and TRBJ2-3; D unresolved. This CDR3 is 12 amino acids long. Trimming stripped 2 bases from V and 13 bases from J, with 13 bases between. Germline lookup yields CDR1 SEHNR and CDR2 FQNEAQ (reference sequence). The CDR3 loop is CASSLWTVAEYF. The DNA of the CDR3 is TGTGCCAGCAGCTTATGGACCGTTGCGGAGTATTTT.

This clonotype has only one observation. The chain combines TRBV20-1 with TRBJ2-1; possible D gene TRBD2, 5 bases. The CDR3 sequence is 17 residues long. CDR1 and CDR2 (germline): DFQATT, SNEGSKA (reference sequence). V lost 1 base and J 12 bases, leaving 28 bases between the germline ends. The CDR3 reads CSARGTLVGGPDHSQFF. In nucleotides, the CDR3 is TGCAGTGCTAGAGGAACCCTTGTGGGCGGGCCGGATCATTCGCAGTTCTTC.

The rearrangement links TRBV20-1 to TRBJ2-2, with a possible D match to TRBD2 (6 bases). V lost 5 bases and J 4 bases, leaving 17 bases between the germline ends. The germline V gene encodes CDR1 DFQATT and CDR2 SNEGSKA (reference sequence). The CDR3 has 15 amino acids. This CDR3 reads CSAHLTSRGTGELFF. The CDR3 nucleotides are TGCAGTGCTCATCTGACTAGTCGCGGCACCGGGGAGCTGTTTTTT.

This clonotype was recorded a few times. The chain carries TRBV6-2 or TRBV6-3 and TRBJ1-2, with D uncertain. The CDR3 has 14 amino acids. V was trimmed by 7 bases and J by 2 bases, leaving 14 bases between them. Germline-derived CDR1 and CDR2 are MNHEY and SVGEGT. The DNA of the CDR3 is TGTGCCAGCATGCAACTTGACCGAAACTATGGCTACACCTTC. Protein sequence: CASMQLDRNYGYTF.

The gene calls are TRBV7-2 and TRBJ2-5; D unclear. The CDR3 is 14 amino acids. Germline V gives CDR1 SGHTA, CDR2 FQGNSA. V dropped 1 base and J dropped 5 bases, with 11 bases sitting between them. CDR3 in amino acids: CASSLGPRMETQYF. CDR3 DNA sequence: TGTGCCAGCAGCTTAGGTCCCAGGATGGAGACCCAGTACTTC. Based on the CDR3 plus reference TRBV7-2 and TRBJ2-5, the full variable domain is GAGVSQSPSNKVTEKGKDVELRCDPISGHTALYWYRQSLGQGLEFLIYFQGNSAPDKSGLPSDRFSAERTGGSVSTLTIQRTQQEDSAVYLCASSLGPRMETQYFGPGTRLLVL.